This T cell receptor beta chain was sequenced for a study of Graves' ophthalmopathy and Graves' hyperthyroidism. Overall study context: At initial diagnosis, peripheral blood was obtained, and this preceded any treatment.

Using RNA transcripts, the TCR beta CDR3 regions were amplified. First-round RT-PCR with HTBI primers preceded a second-round multiplex PCR. TCRdb passed the multiplex PCR reads through MiXCR, listing each CDR3 protein once. Altogether about 700,000 distinct CDR3 sequences are present, about 44% being singletons, with the ten largest covering roughly 45%. This clonotype appeared many times. The V gene's germline CDR1 is DFQATT and CDR2 SNEGSKA (reference sequence). With 1 base removed from V and 1 base from J, the gap between germline ends came to 10 bases. The CDR3 covers 14 residues. Each donor who had ophthalmopathy showed moderate-to-severe activity, a CAS of ≥3, a NOSPECS of ≥4, and a duration under 3 months. Additional autoimmune diseases, uncontrolled infections, pregnancy or lactation disqualified patients. The diagnosis was founded upon clinical symptoms, serum thyroxine, TRAb, thyroid ultrasound and orbital computed tomography.

The TCR sequence derives from an adult man with Graves' ophthalmopathy. The sample taken for sequencing was peripheral blood. This chain uses TRBV20-1 with TRBJ2-5; TRBD2 might be the D (5 bases). CDR3 DNA sequence: TGCAGTGCTAGAGGGTTTAGCGTCCAAGAGACCCAGTACTTC. This encodes CSARGFSVQETQYF.